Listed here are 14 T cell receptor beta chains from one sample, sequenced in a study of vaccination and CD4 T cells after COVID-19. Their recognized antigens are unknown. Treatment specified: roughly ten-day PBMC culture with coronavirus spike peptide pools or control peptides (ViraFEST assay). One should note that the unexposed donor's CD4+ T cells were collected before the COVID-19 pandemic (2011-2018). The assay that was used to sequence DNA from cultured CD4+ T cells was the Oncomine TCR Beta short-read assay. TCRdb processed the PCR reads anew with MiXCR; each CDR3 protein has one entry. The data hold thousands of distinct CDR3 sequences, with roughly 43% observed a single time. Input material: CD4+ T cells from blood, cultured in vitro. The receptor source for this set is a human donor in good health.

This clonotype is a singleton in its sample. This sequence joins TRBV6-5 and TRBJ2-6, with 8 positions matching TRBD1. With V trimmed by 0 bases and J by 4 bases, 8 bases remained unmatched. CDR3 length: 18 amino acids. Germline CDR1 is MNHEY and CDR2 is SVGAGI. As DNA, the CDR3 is TGTGCCAGCAGTTACTCACCTCAGGGGGCGACCGGGGCCAACGTCCTGACTTTC. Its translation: CASSYSPQGATGANVLTF.

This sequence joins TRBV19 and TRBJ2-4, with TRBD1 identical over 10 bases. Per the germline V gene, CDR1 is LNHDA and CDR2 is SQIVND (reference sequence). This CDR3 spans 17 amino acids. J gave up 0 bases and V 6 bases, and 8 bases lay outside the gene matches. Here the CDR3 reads CASSLTGGLLAKNIQYF. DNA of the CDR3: TGTGCCAGTAGCTTGACAGGGGGCTTACTAGCCAAAAACATTCAGTACTTC.

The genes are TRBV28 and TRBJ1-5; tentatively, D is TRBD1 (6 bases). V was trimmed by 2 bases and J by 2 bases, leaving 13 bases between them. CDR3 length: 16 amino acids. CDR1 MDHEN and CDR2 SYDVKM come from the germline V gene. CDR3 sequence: CASSLHRAAGNQPQHF. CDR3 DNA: TGTGCCAGCAGTTTACACAGGGCGGCCGGCAATCAGCCCCAGCATTTT.

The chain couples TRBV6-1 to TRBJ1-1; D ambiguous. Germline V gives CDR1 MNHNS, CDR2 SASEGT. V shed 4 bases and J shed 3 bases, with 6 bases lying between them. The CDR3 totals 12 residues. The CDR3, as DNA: TGTGCCAGCAGTGGGGTTTACACTGAAGCTTTCTTT. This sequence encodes CASSGVYTEAFF.

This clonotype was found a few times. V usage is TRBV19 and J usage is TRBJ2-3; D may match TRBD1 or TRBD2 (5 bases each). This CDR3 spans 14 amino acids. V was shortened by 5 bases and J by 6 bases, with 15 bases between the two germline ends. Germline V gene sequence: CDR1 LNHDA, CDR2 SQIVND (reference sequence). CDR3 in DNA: TGTGCCAGTAGTCCCACGAGGGGCGAGGATACGCAGTATTTT. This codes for CASSPTRGEDTQYF.

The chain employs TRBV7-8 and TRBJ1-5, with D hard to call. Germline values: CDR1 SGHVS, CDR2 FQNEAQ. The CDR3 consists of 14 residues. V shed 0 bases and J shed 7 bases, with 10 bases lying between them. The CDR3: CASSLAGGSQPQHF. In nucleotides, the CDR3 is TGTGCCAGCAGCTTAGCAGGAGGGTCCCAGCCCCAGCATTTT.

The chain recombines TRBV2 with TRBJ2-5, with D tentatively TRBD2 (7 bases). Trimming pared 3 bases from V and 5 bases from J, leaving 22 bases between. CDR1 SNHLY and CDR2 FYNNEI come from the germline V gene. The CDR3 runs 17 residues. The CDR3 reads CASSEGGGWGRTETQYF. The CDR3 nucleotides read TGTGCCAGCAGTGAGGGAGGGGGGTGGGGGAGGACGGAGACCCAGTACTTC.

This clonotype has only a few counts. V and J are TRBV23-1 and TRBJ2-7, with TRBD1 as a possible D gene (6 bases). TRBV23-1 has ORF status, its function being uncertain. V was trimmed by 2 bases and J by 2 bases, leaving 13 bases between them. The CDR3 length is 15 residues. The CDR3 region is CASSQGLQGAYEQYF. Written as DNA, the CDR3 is TGCGCCAGCAGTCAAGGCTTACAGGGTGCCTACGAGCAGTACTTC.

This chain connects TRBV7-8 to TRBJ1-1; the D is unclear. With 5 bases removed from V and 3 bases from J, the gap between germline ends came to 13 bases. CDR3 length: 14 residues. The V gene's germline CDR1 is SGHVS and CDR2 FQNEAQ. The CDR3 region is CASSAGWWDTEAFF. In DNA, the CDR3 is TGTGCCAGCAGCGCAGGATGGTGGGACACTGAAGCTTTCTTT.

The CDR3 region has the DNA TGTGCCAGCAGCTCGGTTAGCGGGTCGGACAATGAGCAGTTCTTC. It yields the protein CASSSVSGSDNEQFF. The V and J genes are TRBV11-2 and TRBJ2-1, with 7 bases matching TRBD2. CDR1 is SGHAT, CDR2 FQNNGV, per germline. V gave up 4 bases and J gave up 5 bases; unmatched junction bases: 8. This CDR3 has 15 amino acids.

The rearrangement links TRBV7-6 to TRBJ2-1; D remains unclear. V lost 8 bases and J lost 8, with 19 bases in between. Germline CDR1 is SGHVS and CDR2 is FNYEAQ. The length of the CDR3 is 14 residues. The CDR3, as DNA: TGTGCCAGCGGACCGACGGTATATCCCCATGAGCAGTTCTTC. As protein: CASGPTVYPHEQFF. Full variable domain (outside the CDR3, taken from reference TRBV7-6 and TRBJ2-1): GAGVSQSPRYKVTKRGQDVALRCDPISGHVSLYWYRQALGQGPEFLTYFNYEAQQDKSGLPNDRFSAERPEGSISTLTIQRTEQRDSAMYRCASGPTVYPHEQFFGPGTRLTVL.

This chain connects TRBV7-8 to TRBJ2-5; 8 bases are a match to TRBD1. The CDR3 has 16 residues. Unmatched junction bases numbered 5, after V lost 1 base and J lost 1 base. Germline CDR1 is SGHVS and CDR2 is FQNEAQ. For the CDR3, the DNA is TGTGCCAGCAGCTTAGAGGGCCAGGGGGCCCAAGAGACCCAGTACTTC. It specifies CASSLEGQGAQETQYF.

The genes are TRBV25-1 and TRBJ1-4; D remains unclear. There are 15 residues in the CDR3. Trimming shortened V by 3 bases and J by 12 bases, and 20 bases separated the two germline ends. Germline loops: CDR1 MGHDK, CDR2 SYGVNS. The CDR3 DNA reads TGTGCCAGCAGTGAGGCAGGAGCCCTGGGTGGGGAACTGTTTTTT. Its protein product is CASSEAGALGGELFF. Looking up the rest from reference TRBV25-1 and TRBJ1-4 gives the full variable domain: EADIYQTPRYLVIGTGKKITLECSQTMGHDKMYWYQQDPGMELHLIHYSYGVNSTEKGDLSSESTVSRIRTEHFPLTLESARPSHTSQYLCASSEAGALGGELFFGSGTQLSVL.

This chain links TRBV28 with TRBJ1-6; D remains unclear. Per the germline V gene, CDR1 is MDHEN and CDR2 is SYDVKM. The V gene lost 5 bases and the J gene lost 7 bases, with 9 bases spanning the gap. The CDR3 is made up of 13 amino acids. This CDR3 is CASSQAGNSPLHF. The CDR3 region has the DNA TGTGCCAGCAGTCAGGCGGGGAATTCACCCCTCCACTTT. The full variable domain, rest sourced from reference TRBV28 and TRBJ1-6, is DVKVTQSSRYLVKRTGEKVFLECVQDMDHENMFWYRQDPGLGLRLIYFSYDVKMKEKGDIPEGYSVSREKKERFSLILESASTNQTSMYLCASSQAGNSPLHFGNGTRLTVT.